The 26 T cell receptor beta chains below all came from one sample that was sequenced in a study of shared clonotypes between healthy human individuals. Measured with immunoSEQ multiplex PCR; TCRdb has only the in-frame clones, and not every one. This table has fewer than 600,000 clones, roughly three quarters appearing once. The specimen was PBMCs. The origin of the receptors is a woman aged 40 to 50 in good health. Some clones in this sample may be carry-over from other donors' samples.

The J gene is TRBJ1-5, the V gene TRBV28; 7 nucleotides match TRBD1. Trimming cost V 1 base and J 0 bases; bases outside gene matches: 6. Germline values: CDR1 MDHEN, CDR2 SYDVKM. There are 17 residues in the CDR3. The CDR3 nucleotides read TGTGCCAGCAGTTTATTAGAGACAGGGTATAGCAATCAGCCCCAGCATTTT. This gives the protein CASSLLETGYSNQPQHF.

Only a few counts were recorded for this clone. The CDR3 sequence is CAWKHVRAESYEQYF. DNA for the CDR3: TGTGCCTGGAAACATGTACGAGCGGAGTCCTACGAGCAGTACTTC. The chain is built from TRBV30 and TRBJ2-7; a weak D match, TRBD2 (5 bases). With 4 bases removed from V and 1 base from J, the gap between germline ends came to 17 bases. CDR3 length: 15 amino acids. The germline V gene encodes CDR1 GTSNPN and CDR2 SVGIG (reference sequence). The full variable domain, rest sourced from reference TRBV30 and TRBJ2-7, is SQTIHQWPATLVQPVGSPLSLECTVEGTSNPNLYWYRQAAGRGLQLLFYSVGIGQISSEVPQNLSASRPQDRQFILSSKKLLLSDSGFYLCAWKHVRAESYEQYFGPGTRLTVT.

This clone was recorded once. The rearrangement links TRBV7-2 to TRBJ2-2; 12 nucleotides line up with TRBD2. V lost 5 bases, J lost 1 base, and 5 bases stayed unmatched. Germline V gene sequence: CDR1 SGHTA, CDR2 FQGNSA. The CDR3 sequence is 17 residues long. CDR3 in amino acids: CASSKPTSGGNTGELFF. DNA for the CDR3: TGTGCCAGCAGCAAACCGACTAGCGGGGGGAACACCGGGGAGCTGTTTTTT.

J is TRBJ1-1 and V is TRBV5-1; TRBD1 matches 8 bases. After removal of 4 bases from V and 4 bases from J, the junction contained 6 bases not matched to a gene. Germline assignment: CDR1 SGHRS and CDR2 YFSETQ. The CDR3 sequence is 14 residues long. Written as DNA, the CDR3 is TGCGCCAGCAGCCAAGCACAGGGGGGCACTGAAGCTTTCTTT. Residues: CASSQAQGGTEAFF.

V gene TRBV7-2 combines with J gene TRBJ1-3; D ambiguous. This CDR3 is built from 14 residues. V lost 5 bases to trimming and J lost 4 bases, with 12 bases between them. Germline V lookup: CDR1 SGHTA, CDR2 FQGNSA. CDR3 nucleotide sequence: TGTGCCAGCAGCCCCACGCTGGCCGGAAACACCATATATTTT. It translates to CASSPTLAGNTIYF. The variable domain in full, with the rest retrieved from reference TRBV7-2 and TRBJ1-3, is GAGVSQSPSNKVTEKGKDVELRCDPISGHTALYWYRQSLGQGLEFLIYFQGNSAPDKSGLPSDRFSAERTGGSVSTLTIQRTQQEDSAVYLCASSPTLAGNTIYFGEGSWLTVV.

The rearrangement links TRBV28 to TRBJ1-5; weak D call: TRBD1 (6 bases). Looked up from germline, CDR1 is MDHEN and CDR2 is SYDVKM. The CDR3 consists of 14 residues. The V and J ends lost 5 bases and 6 bases respectively, with 14 bases between them. Here the CDR3 reads CASSDPQGIQPQHF. In DNA, the CDR3 is TGTGCCAGCAGTGACCCGCAGGGGATTCAGCCCCAGCATTTT.

As regards this clone: Since a much larger clone is just one base distant, this may be a read error. This specimen includes other DNA sequences encoding the same CDR3. CDR3 amino acids: CASSFGGASGANVLTF. The CDR3 nucleotides are TGTGCCAGCAGCTTCGGGGGGGCTTCTGGAGCCAACGTCCTGACTTTC. The chain is built from TRBV11-2 and TRBJ2-6, with TRBD2 matching over 8 bases. The CDR3 sequence is 16 residues long. Germline values: CDR1 SGHAT, CDR2 FQNNGV.

The count of this clone is one. This likely traces to a read error, being one base from a far larger clone. The rearrangement uses TRBV28 and TRBJ2-7; D is perhaps TRBD1 (5 bases). The CDR3 totals 14 residues. Germline V gene data show CDR1 as MDHEN and CDR2 as SYDVKM. In nucleotides, the CDR3 is TGTGCCAGCCCCCTCCAGGGAACCGTCTGCGAGCGGTACTTC. Its translation: CASPLQGTVCERYF.

The gene calls are TRBV5-6 and TRBJ2-7, with D possibly matching TRBD1 (6 bases). Trimming removed 8 bases at V and 4 bases at J, with 16 bases between. Germline-derived CDR1 and CDR2 are SGHDT and YYEEEE. The CDR3 runs to 13 residues. Here the CDR3 reads CASSRPTGYEQYF. The CDR3 nucleotides read TGTGCCAGTTCAAGGCCAACAGGGTACGAGCAGTACTTC.

CDR3: CASSPLGGPNTGELFF. The CDR3 DNA sequence: TGTGCCAGCTCACCTTTAGGGGGCCCGAACACCGGGGAGCTGTTTTTT. The genes are TRBV18 and TRBJ2-2, with TRBD1 matching over 7 bases. The CDR3 covers 16 residues. Germline loops: CDR1 KGHSH, CDR2 LQKENI. The trim removed 3 bases at V and 0 bases at J, leaving 4 bases unmatched.

V usage is TRBV7-8 and J usage is TRBJ1-1; D uncertain. CDR3 size: 15 residues. CDR1 and CDR2 from the germline V gene are SGHVS and FQNEAQ. V was shortened by 2 bases and J by 6 bases, with 16 bases between the two germline ends. CDR3 residues: CASSLSYTGLAEAFF. The CDR3 region has the DNA TGTGCCAGCAGCTTATCCTACACCGGGTTAGCTGAAGCTTTCTTT.

Comment on this clone: This clone may be a read error of a much larger clone one base away. V gene TRBV7-9 combines with J gene TRBJ1-1; 7 positions agree with TRBD1. Germline CDR1 reads SEHNR; CDR2 reads FQNEAQ (reference sequence). With V trimmed by 5 bases and J by 1 base, 1 base remained unmatched. CDR3 size: 13 residues. This chain's CDR3 is CASSQGGNTEAFF. CDR3 in DNA: TGTGCCAGCAGCCAGGGGGGGAACACTGAAGCTTTCTTT.

Concerning this clone itself: One base away lies a much larger clone, so this may be a sequencing read error. This rearrangement joins TRBV7-8 to TRBJ2-7; no clear D. Germline CDR1 SGHVS, CDR2 FQNEAQ. Trimming cost V 0 bases and J 2 bases, with 14 bases left between them. This CDR3 comprises 16 residues. CDR3: CASSLALPGPPYEQYV. The CDR3 DNA follows: TGTGCCAGCAGCTTAGCATTGCCAGGACCTCCCTACGAGCAGTACGTC.

This clone has only a few counts. This chain uses TRBV28 with TRBJ2-7; D gene unclear. This CDR3 has 14 residues. Trimming left V 3 bases short and J 5 bases short, with 14 bases between. Germline V gene data show CDR1 as MDHEN and CDR2 as SYDVKM. CDR3 in DNA: TGTGCCAGCAGTTTCCCCGCACGAGGCAACGAGCAGTACTTC. It is translated as CASSFPARGNEQYF.

In DNA form, the CDR3 reads TGTGCCAGCAGTGATCTGAGCCGCAATGAGCAGTTCTTC. It translates to CASSDLSRNEQFF. The chain carries TRBV25-1 and TRBJ2-1; no clear D. The germline gives CDR1 MGHDK, CDR2 SYGVNS. The CDR3 covers 13 residues. Trimming took 3 bases from V and 6 from J, leaving 9 bases between them.

The rearrangement uses TRBV5-1 and TRBJ2-1; 9 bases fit TRBD1. Germline V gene data show CDR1 as SGHRS and CDR2 as YFSETQ. Trimming at V came to 4 bases and at J to 2 bases, leaving 4 bases not matched to a gene. This CDR3 has 15 residues. In DNA, the CDR3 is TGCGCCAGCAGCCGGGGACAGGGAGCCTACAATGAGCAGTTCTTC. This gives the protein CASSRGQGAYNEQFF.

This clone was observed a few times. A single base is all that separates this from a far larger clone, so a read error is likely. This chain connects TRBV30 to TRBJ1-1, with a weak D call TRBD1 (6 bases). V was shortened by 8 bases and J by 7 bases, with 20 bases between the two germline ends. In germline, CDR1 is GTSNPN, CDR2 SVGIG (reference sequence). There are 13 residues in the CDR3. CDR3 bases: TGTGCCCGGACCAGGCAGAAGGACAGTGAAGCTTTCTTT. Amino acids: CARTRQKDSEAFF. The full variable domain, its missing parts supplied by reference TRBV30 and TRBJ1-1, is SQTIHQWPATLVQPVGSPLSLECTVEGTSNPNLYWYRQAAGRGLQLLFYSVGIGQISSEVPQNLSASRPQDRQFILSSKKLLLSDSGFYLCARTRQKDSEAFFGQGTRLTVV.

This rearrangement joins TRBV7-2 to TRBJ2-3; 7 positions match TRBD2. Germline-derived CDR1 and CDR2 are SGHTA and FQGNSA. J lost 1 base, V lost 3 bases, and 10 bases had no gene match. The CDR3 covers 17 residues. CDR3 amino acids: CASSLVSGRGRTDTQYF. CDR3 nucleotide sequence: TGTGCCAGCAGCTTGGTCTCGGGGAGGGGCCGCACAGATACGCAGTATTTT.

The rearrangement uses TRBV7-2 and TRBJ2-7; the D is unclear. The germline V and J ends were trimmed by 3 bases and 5 bases, with 8 bases remaining between them. CDR3 length: 12 amino acids. The germline V gene has CDR1 SGHTA and CDR2 FQGNSA. CDR3 protein: CASSLSPHEQYF. The CDR3 coding sequence is TGTGCCAGCAGCTTGTCACCCCACGAGCAGTACTTC.

The J gene is TRBJ2-7, the V gene TRBV5-1; 11 bases are a match to TRBD2. V lost 0 bases and J lost 2; bases outside the gene matches: 4. Germline V gene lookup returns CDR1 SGHRS and CDR2 YFSETQ. CDR3 length: 16 residues. The CDR3 reads CASSLGQTSGAYEQYF. The CDR3 region has the DNA TGCGCCAGCAGCTTGGGACAGACTAGCGGGGCCTACGAGCAGTACTTC.

This chain links TRBV7-2 with TRBJ2-2; a possible D gene is TRBD2 (6 bases). Trimming removed 1 base at V and 4 bases at J, with 7 bases between. CDR3 length: 14 residues. Germline values: CDR1 SGHTA, CDR2 FQGNSA. The CDR3 region is CASSLVGGTGELFF. CDR3 bases: TGTGCCAGCAGCTTAGTGGGGGGCACCGGGGAGCTGTTTTTT.

The CDR3 DNA is TGCGCCAGCAGTCAAGGACTAAACTACAATGAGCAGTTCTTC. It yields the protein CASSQGLNYNEQFF. The chain couples TRBV23-1 to TRBJ2-1; a possible D gene is TRBD2 (6 bases). TRBV23-1 is given ORF status, its function remaining uncertain. V gave up 2 bases and J gave up 3 bases, with 8 bases separating them. The CDR3 length is 14 residues.

This chain connects TRBV5-1 to TRBJ2-2; weak D call: TRBD1 (7 bases). Trimming removed 6 bases at V and 3 bases at J, with 15 bases between. The CDR3 totals 15 residues. Germline CDR1 and CDR2: SGHRS and YFSETQ. CDR3 residues: CASTQGGRDTGELFF. CDR3 bases: TGCGCCAGCACCCAGGGGGGCAGGGACACCGGGGAGCTGTTTTTT.

This clone appeared once. The rearrangement links TRBV2 to TRBJ2-7, with D possibly TRBD2 on 6 matching bases. The V gene lost 6 bases and the J gene lost 0 bases, with 15 bases spanning the gap. CDR1 is SNHLY and CDR2 is FYNNEI in the germline V gene. The CDR3 consists of 15 residues. The CDR3 nucleotides are TGTGCCAGCAGCCGGGGGTCCCAATCCTCCTACGAGCAGTACTTC. This gives the protein CASSRGSQSSYEQYF.

This clone turned up a few times. The V call is TRBV18, the J call TRBJ2-7; no clear D. CDR1 and CDR2 from the germline V gene are KGHSH and LQKENI. The ends were cut back, 0 bases at V and 0 bases at J, with 9 bases in the middle. This CDR3 comprises 15 residues. In nucleotides, the CDR3 is TGTGCCAGCTCACCACCGGGATATAGCTCCTACGAGCAGTACTTC. It encodes CASSPPGYSSYEQYF.

A few counts support this clone. The genes are TRBV27 and TRBJ2-5, with 11 bases fitting TRBD1. The CDR3 contains 17 residues. V lost 6 bases and J lost 3; bases outside the gene matches: 12. Germline V gives CDR1 MNHEY, CDR2 SMNVEV (reference sequence). The chain's CDR3 is CASSITGTGGWEETQYF. The DNA for the CDR3 is TGTGCCAGCAGCATAACCGGGACAGGGGGGTGGGAAGAGACCCAGTACTTC.